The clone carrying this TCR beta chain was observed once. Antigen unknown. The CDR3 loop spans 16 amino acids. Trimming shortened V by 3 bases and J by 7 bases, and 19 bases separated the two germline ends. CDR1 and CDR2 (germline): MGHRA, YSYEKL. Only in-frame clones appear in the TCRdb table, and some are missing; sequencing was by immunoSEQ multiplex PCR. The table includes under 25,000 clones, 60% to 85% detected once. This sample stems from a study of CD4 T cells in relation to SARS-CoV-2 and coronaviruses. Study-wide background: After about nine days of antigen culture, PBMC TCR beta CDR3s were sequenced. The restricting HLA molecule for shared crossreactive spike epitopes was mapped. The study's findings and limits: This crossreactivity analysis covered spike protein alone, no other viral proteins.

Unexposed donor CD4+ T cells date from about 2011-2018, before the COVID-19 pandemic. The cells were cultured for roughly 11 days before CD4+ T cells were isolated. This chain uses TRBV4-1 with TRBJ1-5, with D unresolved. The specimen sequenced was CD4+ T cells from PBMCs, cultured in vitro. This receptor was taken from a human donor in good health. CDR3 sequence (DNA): TGCGCCAGCAGCCAGGCAGTGGAGTTTTCAGGACAGCCCCAGCATTTT. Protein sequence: CASSQAVEFSGQPQHF.